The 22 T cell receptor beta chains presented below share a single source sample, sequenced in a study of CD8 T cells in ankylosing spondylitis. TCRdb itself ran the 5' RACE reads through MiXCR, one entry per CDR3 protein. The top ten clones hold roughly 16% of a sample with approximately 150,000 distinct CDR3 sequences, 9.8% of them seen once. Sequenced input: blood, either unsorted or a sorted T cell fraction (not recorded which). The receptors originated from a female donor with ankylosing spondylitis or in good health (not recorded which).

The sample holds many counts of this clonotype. CDR3 nucleotides: TGCAGCGTTGAAGGAGAGGGCTACGAGCAGTACTTC. Translating gives CSVEGEGYEQYF. This chain links TRBV29-1 with TRBJ2-7; D is perhaps TRBD2 (5 bases). V was pared by 1 base and J by 3 bases, with 7 bases between. Germline V gene data show CDR1 as SQVTM and CDR2 as ANQGSEA. This CDR3 has 12 residues.

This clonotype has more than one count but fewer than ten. CDR3 sequence (DNA): TGCAGCGTCCCGACAGGGGCTAACTATGGCTACACCTTC. Translated, it gives CSVPTGANYGYTF. This rearrangement joins TRBV29-1 to TRBJ1-2; 8 bases map to TRBD1. CDR3 length equals 13 residues. Trimming cost V 6 bases and J 0 bases; bases outside gene matches: 3. Germline-derived CDR1 and CDR2 are SQVTM and ANQGSEA.

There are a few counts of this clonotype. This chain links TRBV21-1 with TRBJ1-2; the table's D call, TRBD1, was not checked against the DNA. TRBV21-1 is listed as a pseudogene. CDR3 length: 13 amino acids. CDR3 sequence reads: CASSAWTVNRYTF. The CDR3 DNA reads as TGTGCCAGCAGCGCATGGACAGTCAATCGGTACACCTTC.

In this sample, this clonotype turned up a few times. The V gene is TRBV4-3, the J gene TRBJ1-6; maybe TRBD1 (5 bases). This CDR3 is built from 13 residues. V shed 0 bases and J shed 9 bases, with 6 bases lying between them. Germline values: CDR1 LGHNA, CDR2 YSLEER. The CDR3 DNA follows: TGCGCCAGCAGCCAAGACAGGGCTTCACCCCTCCACTTT. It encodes CASSQDRASPLHF.

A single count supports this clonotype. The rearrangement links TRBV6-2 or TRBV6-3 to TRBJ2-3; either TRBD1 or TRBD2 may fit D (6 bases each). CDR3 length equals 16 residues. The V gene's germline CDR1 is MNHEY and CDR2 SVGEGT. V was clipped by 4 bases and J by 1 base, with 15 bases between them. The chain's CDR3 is CASSFSGAAGTDTQYF. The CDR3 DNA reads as TGTGCCAGCAGTTTTTCGGGGGCGGCTGGCACAGATACGCAGTATTTT.

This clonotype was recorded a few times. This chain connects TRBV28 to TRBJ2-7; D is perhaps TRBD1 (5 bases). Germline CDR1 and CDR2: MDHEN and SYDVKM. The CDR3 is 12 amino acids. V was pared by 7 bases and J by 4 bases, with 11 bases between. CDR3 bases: TGTGCCAGCACCCAGGCAGGGTACGAGCAGTACTTC. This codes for CASTQAGYEQYF.

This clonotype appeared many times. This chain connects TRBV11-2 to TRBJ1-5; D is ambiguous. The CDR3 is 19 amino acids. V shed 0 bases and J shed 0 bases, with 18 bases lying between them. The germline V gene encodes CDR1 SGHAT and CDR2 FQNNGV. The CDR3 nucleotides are TGTGCCAGCAGCTTAGATCTCGCGCAGACCCCGAATAGCAATCAGCCCCAGCATTTT. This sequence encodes CASSLDLAQTPNSNQPQHF.

This chain's CDR3 is CASSLESATDTQYF. CDR3 DNA sequence: TGTGCCAGCAGCTTAGAGAGTGCCACAGATACGCAGTATTTT. The gene calls are TRBV7-6 and TRBJ2-3; D is uncertain. Trimming shortened V by 1 base and J by 2 bases, and 7 bases separated the two germline ends. The CDR3 has 14 residues. From germline, CDR1 is SGHVS and CDR2 FNYEAQ.

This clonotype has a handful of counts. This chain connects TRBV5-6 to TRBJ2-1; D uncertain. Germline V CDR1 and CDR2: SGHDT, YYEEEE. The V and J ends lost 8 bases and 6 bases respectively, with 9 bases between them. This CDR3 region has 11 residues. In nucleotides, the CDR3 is TGTGCCAGTGAAGTTACCAATGAGCAGTTCTTC. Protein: CASEVTNEQFF.

The CDR3 region is CASSSDLTNEQYF. CDR3 DNA sequence: TGTGCCAGCAGCTCGGATCTTACGAACGAGCAGTACTTC. The chain is built from TRBV5-6 and TRBJ2-7; no clear D. The CDR3 loop spans 13 amino acids. Germline V CDR1 and CDR2: SGHDT, YYEEEE. Trimming took off 3 bases at V and 5 bases at J, with 12 bases between the two ends.

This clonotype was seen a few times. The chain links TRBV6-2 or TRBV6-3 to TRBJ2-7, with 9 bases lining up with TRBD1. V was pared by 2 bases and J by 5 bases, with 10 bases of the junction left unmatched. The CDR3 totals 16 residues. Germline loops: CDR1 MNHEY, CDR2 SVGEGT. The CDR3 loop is CASSYRTGQGSDEQYF. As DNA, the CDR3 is TGTGCCAGCAGTTACAGGACGGGACAGGGTTCCGACGAGCAGTACTTC.

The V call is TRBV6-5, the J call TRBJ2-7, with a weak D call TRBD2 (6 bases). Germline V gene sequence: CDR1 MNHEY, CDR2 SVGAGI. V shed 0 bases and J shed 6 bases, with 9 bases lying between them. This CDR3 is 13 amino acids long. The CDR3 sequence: CASSYSLGGEQYF. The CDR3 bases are TGTGCCAGCAGTTACTCGTTGGGGGGCGAGCAGTACTTC.

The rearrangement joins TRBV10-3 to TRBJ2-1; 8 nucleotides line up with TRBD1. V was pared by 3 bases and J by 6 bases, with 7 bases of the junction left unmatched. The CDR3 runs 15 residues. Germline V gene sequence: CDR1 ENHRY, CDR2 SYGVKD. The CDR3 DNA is TGTGCCATCAGTGATGACAGGGGTGCGGTCAATGAGCAGTTCTTC. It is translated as CAISDDRGAVNEQFF.

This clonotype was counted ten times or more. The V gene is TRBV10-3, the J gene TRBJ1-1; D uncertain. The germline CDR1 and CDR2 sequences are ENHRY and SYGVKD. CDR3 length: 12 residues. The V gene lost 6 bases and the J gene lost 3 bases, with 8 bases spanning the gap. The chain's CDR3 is CAIRGGYTEAFF. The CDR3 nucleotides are TGTGCCATCAGAGGCGGGTACACTGAAGCTTTCTTT.

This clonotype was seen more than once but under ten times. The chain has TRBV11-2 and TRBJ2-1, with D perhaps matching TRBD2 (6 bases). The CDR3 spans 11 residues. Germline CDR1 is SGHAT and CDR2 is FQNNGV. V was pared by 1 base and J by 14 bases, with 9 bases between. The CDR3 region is CASSLAGRKFF. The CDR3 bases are TGTGCCAGCAGCTTAGCCGGGAGAAAGTTCTTC.

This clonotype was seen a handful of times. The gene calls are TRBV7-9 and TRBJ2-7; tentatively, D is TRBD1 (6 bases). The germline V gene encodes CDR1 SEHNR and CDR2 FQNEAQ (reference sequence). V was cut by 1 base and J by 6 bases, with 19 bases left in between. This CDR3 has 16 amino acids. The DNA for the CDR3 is TGTGCCAGCAGCTTAGGAGTGGGGCAGGGGCTTAGCGAGCAGTACTTC. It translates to CASSLGVGQGLSEQYF.

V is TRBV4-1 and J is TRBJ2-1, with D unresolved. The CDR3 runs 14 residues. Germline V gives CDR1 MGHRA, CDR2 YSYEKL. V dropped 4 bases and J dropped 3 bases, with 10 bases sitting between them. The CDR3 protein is CASSPTRFYNEQFF. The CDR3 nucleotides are TGCGCCAGCAGCCCTACGAGGTTCTACAATGAGCAGTTCTTC.

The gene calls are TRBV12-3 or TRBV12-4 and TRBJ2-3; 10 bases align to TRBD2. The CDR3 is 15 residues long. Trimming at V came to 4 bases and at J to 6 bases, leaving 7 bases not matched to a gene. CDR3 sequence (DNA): TGTGCCAGCAGTTCCCTAGCGGGAGTTGGGGATACGCAGTATTTT. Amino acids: CASSSLAGVGDTQYF.

The chain's CDR3 is CASSQETGGAYGYTF. CDR3 nucleotide sequence: TGCGCCAGCAGCCAAGAGACAGGCGGCGCCTATGGCTACACCTTC. The V and J genes are TRBV4-1 and TRBJ1-2; tentative D call: TRBD1 (6 bases). CDR3 length: 15 residues. The germline V and J ends were trimmed by 0 bases and 4 bases, with 12 bases remaining between them. In germline, CDR1 is MGHRA, CDR2 YSYEKL.

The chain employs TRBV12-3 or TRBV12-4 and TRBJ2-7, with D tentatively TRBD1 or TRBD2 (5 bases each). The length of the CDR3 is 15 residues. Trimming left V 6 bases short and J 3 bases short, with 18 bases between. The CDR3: CASSPGAASLYEQYF. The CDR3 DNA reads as TGTGCCAGCAGCCCCGGGGCGGCATCCCTCTACGAGCAGTACTTC.

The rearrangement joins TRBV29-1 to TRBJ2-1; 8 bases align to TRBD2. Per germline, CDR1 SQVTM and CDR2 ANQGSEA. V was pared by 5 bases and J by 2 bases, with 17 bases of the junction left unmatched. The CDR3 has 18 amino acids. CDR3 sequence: CSVRTTLSLAGTYNEQFF. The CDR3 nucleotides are TGCAGCGTTAGAACTACGCTTTCCCTAGCGGGTACCTACAATGAGCAGTTCTTC.

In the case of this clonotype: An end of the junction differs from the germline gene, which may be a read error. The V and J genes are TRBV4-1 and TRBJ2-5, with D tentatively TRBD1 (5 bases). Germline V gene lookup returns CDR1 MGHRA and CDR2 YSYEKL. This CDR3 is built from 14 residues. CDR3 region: CASSQDSFQETQYF. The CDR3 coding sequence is TGCGCCAGCAGTCAAGACAGCTTCCAAGAGACCCAGTACTTC.